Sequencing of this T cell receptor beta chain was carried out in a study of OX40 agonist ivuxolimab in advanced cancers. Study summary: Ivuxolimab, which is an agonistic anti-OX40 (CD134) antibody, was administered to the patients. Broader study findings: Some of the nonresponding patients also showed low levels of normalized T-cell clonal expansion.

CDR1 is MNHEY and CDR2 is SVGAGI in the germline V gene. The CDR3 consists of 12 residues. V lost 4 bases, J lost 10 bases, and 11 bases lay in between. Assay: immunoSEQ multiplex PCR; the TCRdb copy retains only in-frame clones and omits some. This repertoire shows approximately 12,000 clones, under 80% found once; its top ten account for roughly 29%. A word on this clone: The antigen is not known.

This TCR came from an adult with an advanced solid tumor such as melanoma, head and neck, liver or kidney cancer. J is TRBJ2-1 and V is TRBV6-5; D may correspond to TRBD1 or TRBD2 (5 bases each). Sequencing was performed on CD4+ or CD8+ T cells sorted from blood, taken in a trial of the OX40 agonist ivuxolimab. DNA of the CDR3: TGTGCCAGCAGTTTGCAAGGGACGGAGCAGTTCTTC. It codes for CASSLQGTEQFF.